A selection of T cell receptor beta chains follows, all from one sample in a study of blood T cells in healthy people across ages. Each CDR3 protein is one row after TCRdb ran MiXCR on the 5' RACE reads. This table has more than 650,000 distinct CDR3 sequences, about 24% appearing once. Sequencing was performed on blood. The receptors were gathered from a man between 65 and 85 years old in good health. CDR3s include the opening cysteine and the closing phenylalanine or tryptophan. Each record gives: clone size, J gene, CDR3 length, V gene, D gene, CDR3 DNA, CDR3 protein. The D gene is left open where the match is weak. Expanded clones get a size class; other rows say once, few or many, or leave the size out.

NA TRBJ2-5 15 TRBV5-6 TRBD2 TGTGCCAGCAGCTCATTAGCGGGAGAAGGGGAGACCCAGTACTTC CASSSLAGEGETQYF
NA TRBJ1-1 15 TRBV7-8 NA TGTGCCAGCAGCTACCCCCGGGACACCTACTATGAAGCTTTCTTT CASSYPRDTYYEAFF
NA TRBJ2-1 14 TRBV14 NA TGTGCCAGCAGCCAACAGCTTCTTCCCTCGGAGCAGTTCTTC CASSQQLLPSEQFF
NA TRBJ2-6 16 TRBV19 TRBD1 TGTGCCAGTAGGGACTCACAGGGGTCTGGGGCCAACGTCCTGACTTTC CASRDSQGSGANVLTF
NA TRBJ1-1 13 TRBV7-2 NA TGTGCCAGCAGCTTACAGGGTGCCCTTGAAGCTTTCTTT CASSLQGALEAFF
NA TRBJ1-1 14 TRBV12-3/TRBV12-4 TRBD1 TGTGCCAGCAGTTTTCCGGGACAGGGCACTGAAGCTTTCTTT CASSFPGQGTEAFF
NA TRBJ1-6 13 TRBV27 NA TGTGCCAGCAGTCTAGGGGCACGTTCACCCCTCCACTTT CASSLGARSPLHF
NA TRBJ1-6 14 TRBV28 NA TGTGCCAACAGTTTGACAGTGGGTCATTCACCCCTCCACTTT CANSLTVGHSPLHF
few TRBJ2-5 14 TRBV6-5 NA TGTGCCAGCAGTTACAGTGGGAGTGGGGAGACCCAGTACTTC CASSYSGSGETQYF
few TRBJ2-1 14 TRBV7-2 NA TGTGCCAGCAGCTTTGATTCTAAGTCCAATGAGCAGTTCTTC CASSFDSKSNEQFF
NA TRBJ2-5 15 TRBV20-1 NA TGCAGTGCTATCCCGGGGGCCACATACCAAGAGACCCAGTACTTC CSAIPGATYQETQYF
NA TRBJ2-1 14 TRBV18 NA TGTGCCAGCTCACCATTGGGGACCGACAATGAGCAGTTCTTC CASSPLGTDNEQFF
NA TRBJ2-1 17 TRBV27 TRBD2 TGTGCCAGCACCCTAAAAGCGGGAGGATCCTCCTACAATGAGCAGTTCTTC CASTLKAGGSSYNEQFF
NA TRBJ2-1 14 TRBV7-9 NA TGTGCCAGCACCCCGACAGGATCCTACAATGAGCAGTTCTTC CASTPTGSYNEQFF
NA TRBJ2-1 12 TRBV20-1 TRBD1 TGCGTTTGGACAGGGAATGGGTTCGAGCAGTTCTTC CVWTGNGFEQFF
few TRBJ1-4 17 TRBV4-3 NA TGCGCCAGCAGCCAACCAAGGGGGGGGCCCATTAATGAAAAACTGTTTTTT CASSQPRGGPINEKLFF
NA TRBJ2-5 15 TRBV24-1 NA TGTGCCACCAGTGATTTGACAGGGCCTGGGGAGACCCAGTACTTC CATSDLTGPGETQYF
few TRBJ1-3 17 TRBV5-1 TRBD1 TGCGCCAGCAGCTGGGTGGCAGGGGGCGCCTCCGGAAACACCATATATTTT CASSWVAGGASGNTIYF
NA TRBJ1-5 15 TRBV6-2/TRBV6-3 TRBD1 TGTGCCAGCAGCCTACAGGGGGACGGCAATCAGCCCCAGCATTTT CASSLQGDGNQPQHF
NA TRBJ2-4 15 TRBV27 TRBD1 TGTGCCAGCAGGAGGGACAGCCTAGCCAAAAACATTCAGTACTTC CASRRDSLAKNIQYF
few TRBJ2-1 15 TRBV19 NA TGTGCCAGTAGTATTGCGCTACTACCGGGGCATGAGCAGTTCTTC CASSIALLPGHEQFF
few TRBJ1-4 15 TRBV7-9 NA TGTGCCAGCAGCTTCTCGGGGACCCTAGGGGAAAAACTGTTTTTT CASSFSGTLGEKLFF
many TRBJ1-2 12 TRBV4-1 NA TGCGCTCTTCCATACAGGGAATATGGCTACACCTTC CALPYREYGYTF
few TRBJ1-2 14 TRBV7-2 NA TGTGCCAGCAGCTTAGAGGATGGGGGATATGGCTACACCTTC CASSLEDGGYGYTF